These T cell receptor beta chains were read from a single sample in a study of TIL therapy for anti-PD-1-resistant metastatic lung cancer. Assay: immunoSEQ multiplex PCR; the TCRdb copy retains only in-frame clones and omits some. In the table there are roughly 92,000 clones, 65% of which are singletons. The sample here was tumor tissue, taken at baseline. The receptors here all came from a person between 25 and 80 years old with non-small cell lung cancer. Each CDR3 is given with its conserved first and last residue. The D gene is left open where the match is weak. Size is stated for part of the rows, as once, few or many counts, or as a class when the clone is expanded.

v_call	d_call	j_call	clone_size	cdr3_length	cdr3_nt	cdr3_aa
TRBV3-1/TRBV3-2	TRBD2	TRBJ2-1	NA	16	TGTGCCAGCAGCCAAGTCTACACTAGCGGTTACAATGAGCAGTTCTTC	CASSQVYTSGYNEQFF
TRBV30	TRBD1	TRBJ1-2	NA	13	TGTGCCTGGAGAGGACAGGATAACTATGGCTACACCTTC	CAWRGQDNYGYTF
TRBV10-2	TRBD2	TRBJ2-1	many	14	TGCGCCAGCAGTGACCCCCGGCAGGGAGGGTTCAGGATCTTC	CASSDPRQGGFRIF
TRBV18	TRBD1	TRBJ1-3	NA	17	TGTGCCAGCTCAGAACAGCCGGGACAGCTCGCTGGAAACACCATATATTTT	CASSEQPGQLAGNTIYF
TRBV7-3	NA	TRBJ2-1	NA	16	TGTGCCAGCAGCCAAACGGCCGGGGGGCGATCCAATGAGCAGTTCTTC	CASSQTAGGRSNEQFF
TRBV5-4	NA	TRBJ2-7	NA	12	TGTGCCAGCAGCCCCCAAGATCGCGAGCAGTACTTC	CASSPQDREQYF
TRBV7-8	TRBD2	TRBJ2-2	NA	18	TGTGCCAGCAGCCGAGGCGGTTCTAGCGGGGGTTACACCGGGGAGCTGTTTTTT	CASSRGGSSGGYTGELFF
TRBV4-2	NA	TRBJ2-2	NA	15	TGTGCCAGCAGCCCGAGGCCCGAAAAGGGCGGGGAGCTGTTTTTT	CASSPRPEKGGELFF
TRBV7-3	NA	TRBJ2-3	NA	14	TGTGCCAGCAGCTTAGGTGGCCCCGCAGATACGCAGTATTTT	CASSLGGPADTQYF
TRBV14	NA	TRBJ2-7	NA	17	TGTGCCAGCAGCCAAGTTTACGGATTTTCGGTGCCGTCCGAGCAGTACTTC	CASSQVYGFSVPSEQYF
TRBV9	NA	TRBJ1-6	NA	14	TGTGCCAGCAGCGTAGAGACCTATAATTCACCCCTCCACTTT	CASSVETYNSPLHF
TRBV10-1	TRBD1	TRBJ2-7	NA	16	TGCGCCAGCAGTGAGTCGGTCCGGGACAGGGGTTCTGAGCAGTACTTC	CASSESVRDRGSEQYF
TRBV7-9	NA	TRBJ1-1	NA	14	TGTGCCAGCAGCCGCGGTCTGGCGGACACTGAAGCTTTCTTT	CASSRGLADTEAFF
TRBV18	NA	TRBJ1-5	NA	14	TGTGCCAGCTCCCCGGCGGGGCGATATCAGCCCCAGCATTTT	CASSPAGRYQPQHF
TRBV5-1	TRBD1	TRBJ2-4	once	16	TGCGCCAGCAGTCCCGATTCAGGACAGGGGGCGGCCATTCAGTACTTC	CASSPDSGQGAAIQYF
TRBV6-5	TRBD1	TRBJ1-5	once	15	TGTGCCAGCAGTCGACAGGGATTTGGCAATCAGCCCCAGCATTTT	CASSRQGFGNQPQHF
TRBV24-1	NA	TRBJ1-1	NA	13	TGTGCCACCAGTGACTTACATCAAACGGAAGCTTTCTTT	CATSDLHQTEAFF
TRBV2	NA	TRBJ2-1	NA	14	TGTGCCAGCAGTGAGGTGCTAGCGAGGAATGAGCAGTTCTTC	CASSEVLARNEQFF
TRBV7-6	TRBD1	TRBJ2-5	NA	15	TGTGCCAGCAGCTTGACAGGGGGCTTGAAAGAGACCCAGTACTTC	CASSLTGGLKETQYF
TRBV30	NA	TRBJ1-4	NA	12	TGTGCCTTTGACGGTCCTAATGAAAAACTGTTTTTT	CAFDGPNEKLFF
TRBV7-2	TRBD1	TRBJ1-6	once	13	TGTGCCAGCAGCCGGGACAGAAATTCACCCCTCCACTTT	CASSRDRNSPLHF
TRBV9	NA	TRBJ2-2	NA	15	TGTGCCAGCAGCGTGGTCGGGGCGCACACCGGGGAGCTGTTTTTT	CASSVVGAHTGELFF
TRBV6-1	NA	TRBJ1-6	NA	17	TGTGCCAGCAGTGGCGGGTTGGGTCGCTCCTATAATTCACCCCTCCACTTT	CASSGGLGRSYNSPLHF